These T cell receptor beta chains were read from a single sample in a study of T cell repertoires in cytomegalovirus infection. TCRdb analysed the reads with MiXCR anew, one entry per CDR3 protein. The sample shows more than 350,000 distinct CDR3 sequences, 25% to 40% of them seen only once. The sample was PBMCs. The receptors shown here come from a human donor in good health (CMV status not recorded). Some clones in this sample may be carry-over from other donors' samples. CDR3s include the opening cysteine and the closing phenylalanine or tryptophan. Fields, in order: D gene, V gene, clone size, J gene, CDR3 protein, CDR3 DNA. The D gene is left open where the match is weak. Only part of the rows carry a size: once, few, many, or a class if the clone is expanded.

d_call: NA
v_call: TRBV25-1
clone_size: NA
j_call: TRBJ2-5
cdr3_aa: CASQQRLGETQYF
cdr3_nt: TGTGCCAGCCAACAGAGGTTGGGAGAGACCCAGTACTTC

d_call: NA
v_call: TRBV6-2/TRBV6-3
clone_size: once
j_call: TRBJ2-1
cdr3_aa: CARRVSGTYNEQFF
cdr3_nt: TGTGCCCGCAGAGTCTCCGGGACCTACAATGAGCAGTTCTTC

d_call: NA
v_call: TRBV12-3/TRBV12-4
clone_size: few
j_call: TRBJ1-5
cdr3_aa: CASSSQDGLAGPQHF
cdr3_nt: TGTGCCAGCAGTTCTCAAGACGGCCTAGCAGGGCCCCAGCATTTT

d_call: NA
v_call: TRBV4-2
clone_size: NA
j_call: TRBJ2-3
cdr3_aa: CASSQDRGGRTDTQYF
cdr3_nt: TGTGCCAGCAGCCAAGATCGGGGAGGTCGGACAGATACGCAGTATTTT

d_call: TRBD2
v_call: TRBV20-1
clone_size: few
j_call: TRBJ2-1
cdr3_aa: CSARGLSGGARNEQFF
cdr3_nt: TGCAGTGCTAGAGGCCTTAGCGGGGGGGCCCGCAATGAGCAGTTCTTC

d_call: TRBD2
v_call: TRBV6-6
clone_size: few
j_call: TRBJ2-3
cdr3_aa: CASSRLAGGLGDTQYF
cdr3_nt: TGTGCCAGCAGCAGACTAGCGGGGGGGCTGGGAGATACGCAGTATTTT

d_call: NA
v_call: TRBV7-2
clone_size: few
j_call: TRBJ1-4
cdr3_aa: CASSLARGEKLFF
cdr3_nt: TGTGCCAGCAGCTTAGCGCGGGGTGAAAAACTGTTTTTT

d_call: TRBD1
v_call: TRBV29-1
clone_size: NA
j_call: TRBJ1-4
cdr3_aa: CSAGQINEKLFF
cdr3_nt: TGCAGCGCGGGACAGATTAATGAAAAACTGTTTTTT

d_call: NA
v_call: TRBV6-5
clone_size: NA
j_call: TRBJ2-5
cdr3_aa: CASRRFLQETQYF
cdr3_nt: TGTGCCAGCAGACGTTTTCTTCAAGAGACCCAGTACTTC

d_call: TRBD1
v_call: TRBV10-2
clone_size: NA
j_call: TRBJ2-5
cdr3_aa: CASSAQGAIGETQYF
cdr3_nt: TGCGCCAGCAGTGCACAGGGGGCAATAGGGGAGACCCAGTACTTC

d_call: TRBD2
v_call: TRBV11-2
clone_size: many
j_call: TRBJ2-1
cdr3_aa: CASSLGAGGRNEQFF
cdr3_nt: TGTGCCAGCAGTTTAGGGGCGGGGGGCCGGAATGAGCAGTTCTTC

d_call: NA
v_call: TRBV14
clone_size: NA
j_call: TRBJ2-5
cdr3_aa: CASSQVLETQYF
cdr3_nt: TGTGCCAGCAGCCAAGTTTTGGAGACCCAGTACTTC

d_call: NA
v_call: TRBV18
clone_size: few
j_call: TRBJ1-1
cdr3_aa: CASSPRRLLNTEAFF
cdr3_nt: TGTGCCAGCTCACCAAGGCGGCTGCTGAACACTGAAGCTTTCTTT

d_call: TRBD2
v_call: TRBV11-2
clone_size: NA
j_call: TRBJ2-1
cdr3_aa: CASSLGLAFNEQFF
cdr3_nt: TGTGCCAGCAGCTTAGGACTAGCCTTCAATGAGCAGTTCTTC

d_call: TRBD2
v_call: TRBV7-2
clone_size: many
j_call: TRBJ2-5
cdr3_aa: CASSWRLAGVQETQYF
cdr3_nt: TGTGCCAGCAGCTGGAGACTAGCGGGGGTTCAAGAGACCCAGTACTTC

d_call: NA
v_call: TRBV20-1
clone_size: few
j_call: TRBJ1-4
cdr3_aa: CSGQTYEKLFF
cdr3_nt: TGCAGTGGACAGACTTATGAAAAACTGTTTTTT

d_call: NA
v_call: TRBV5-5
clone_size: NA
j_call: TRBJ2-3
cdr3_aa: CASSLASRQRTDTQYF
cdr3_nt: TGTGCCAGCAGCTTGGCCAGTCGACAGAGGACAGATACGCAGTATTTT

d_call: TRBD1
v_call: TRBV3-1
clone_size: NA
j_call: TRBJ2-6
cdr3_aa: CASSQTRDSRFGRANVLTF
cdr3_nt: TGTGCCAGCAGCCAGACCCGGGACAGTCGTTTTGGGAGGGCCAACGTCCTGACTTTC

d_call: NA
v_call: TRBV4-3
clone_size: NA
j_call: TRBJ2-4
cdr3_aa: CASSQGIFSDSSKNIQYF
cdr3_nt: TGCGCCAGCAGCCAAGGTATCTTCTCAGACAGTTCCAAAAACATTCAGTACTTC

d_call: TRBD1
v_call: TRBV29-1
clone_size: NA
j_call: TRBJ2-3
cdr3_aa: CSVVVRGFTDTQYF
cdr3_nt: TGCAGCGTTGTGGTCAGGGGGTTCACAGATACGCAGTATTTT

d_call: NA
v_call: TRBV7-8
clone_size: NA
j_call: TRBJ1-2
cdr3_aa: CASSLGVTGSGGYTF
cdr3_nt: TGTGCCAGCAGCCTCGGGGTAACAGGGAGCGGTGGCTACACCTTC

d_call: NA
v_call: TRBV11-2
clone_size: few
j_call: TRBJ2-5
cdr3_aa: CASSLEGGQIKIETQYF
cdr3_nt: TGTGCCAGCAGCTTAGAAGGAGGACAGATCAAGATTGAGACCCAGTACTTC

d_call: NA
v_call: TRBV10-3
clone_size: few
j_call: TRBJ2-3
cdr3_aa: CAISNPGGTDTQYF
cdr3_nt: TGTGCCATCAGCAATCCCGGGGGAACAGATACGCAGTATTTT

d_call: NA
v_call: TRBV27
clone_size: NA
j_call: TRBJ1-2
cdr3_aa: CASSLTYPGGSGYGYTF
cdr3_nt: TGTGCCAGCAGTCTAACATACCCCGGAGGGAGCGGCTATGGCTACACCTTC

d_call: NA
v_call: TRBV5-1
clone_size: few
j_call: TRBJ2-2
cdr3_aa: CASSVNRALNTGELFF
cdr3_nt: TGCGCCAGCAGCGTAAACCGGGCCCTGAACACCGGGGAGCTGTTTTTT

d_call: NA
v_call: TRBV5-1
clone_size: NA
j_call: TRBJ2-7
cdr3_aa: CARSLAIVYEQYF
cdr3_nt: TGCGCCAGAAGCTTGGCCATCGTCTACGAGCAGTACTTC

d_call: NA
v_call: TRBV7-8
clone_size: NA
j_call: TRBJ1-1
cdr3_aa: CASSLKRPRAFF
cdr3_nt: TGTGCCAGCAGCTTAAAGCGCCCGCGGGCTTTCTTT

d_call: NA
v_call: TRBV6-6
clone_size: NA
j_call: TRBJ2-1
cdr3_aa: CASSYGGFYNEQFF
cdr3_nt: TGTGCCAGCAGTTACGGGGGGTTCTACAATGAGCAGTTCTTC

d_call: NA
v_call: TRBV12-3/TRBV12-4
clone_size: many
j_call: TRBJ1-1
cdr3_aa: CASIPGPGYSEAFF
cdr3_nt: TGTGCCAGCATCCCAGGACCAGGGTACTCTGAAGCTTTCTTT

d_call: NA
v_call: TRBV7-6
clone_size: many
j_call: TRBJ2-1
cdr3_aa: CASSLGGEQFF
cdr3_nt: TGTGCCAGCAGCTTAGGGGGAGAGCAGTTCTTC

d_call: TRBD1
v_call: TRBV5-4
clone_size: NA
j_call: TRBJ2-5
cdr3_aa: CASSLGPKGQGMETQYF
cdr3_nt: TGTGCCAGCAGCTTGGGTCCCAAGGGACAGGGGATGGAGACCCAGTACTTC

d_call: NA
v_call: TRBV20-1
clone_size: NA
j_call: TRBJ2-1
cdr3_aa: CSASGGNYNEQFF
cdr3_nt: TGCAGTGCTAGCGGGGGCAACTACAATGAGCAGTTCTTC

d_call: TRBD2
v_call: TRBV6-1
clone_size: few
j_call: TRBJ2-1
cdr3_aa: CASSRTSGNNEQFF
cdr3_nt: TGTGCCAGCAGCCGGACTAGCGGAAACAATGAGCAGTTCTTC

d_call: TRBD1
v_call: TRBV28
clone_size: few
j_call: TRBJ1-4
cdr3_aa: CASSLLQGTHEKLFF
cdr3_nt: TGTGCCAGCAGTTTGCTACAGGGGACACATGAAAAACTGTTTTTT

d_call: NA
v_call: TRBV12-3/TRBV12-4
clone_size: NA
j_call: TRBJ2-7
cdr3_aa: CASRTSGEQYF
cdr3_nt: TGTGCCAGCAGGACCTCGGGCGAGCAGTACTTC

d_call: NA
v_call: TRBV5-1
clone_size: few
j_call: TRBJ1-2
cdr3_aa: CASSSTPRTHGYTF
cdr3_nt: TGCGCCAGCAGCTCAACCCCCAGGACCCATGGCTACACCTTC

d_call: TRBD2
v_call: TRBV4-1
clone_size: few
j_call: TRBJ2-5
cdr3_aa: CASSQEGISGGTTQYF
cdr3_nt: TGCGCCAGCAGCCAAGAGGGGATTAGCGGGGGGACGACCCAGTACTTC

d_call: NA
v_call: TRBV13
clone_size: NA
j_call: TRBJ1-5
cdr3_aa: CASSSGPLAQPQHF
cdr3_nt: TGTGCCAGCAGCTCCGGGCCTTTGGCTCAGCCCCAGCATTTT

d_call: NA
v_call: TRBV20-1
clone_size: NA
j_call: TRBJ2-7
cdr3_aa: CSARGGGGRSSYEQYF
cdr3_nt: TGCAGTGCTAGAGGGGGAGGGGGGAGGAGCTCCTACGAGCAGTACTTC

d_call: NA
v_call: TRBV27
clone_size: NA
j_call: TRBJ2-7
cdr3_aa: CASILSSGYYEQYF
cdr3_nt: TGTGCCAGCATTTTATCCTCAGGGTACTACGAGCAGTACTTC

d_call: NA
v_call: TRBV7-2
clone_size: many
j_call: TRBJ2-1
cdr3_aa: CASSLRGESYNEQFF
cdr3_nt: TGTGCCAGCAGCTTACGCGGGGAGTCCTACAATGAGCAGTTCTTC

d_call: NA
v_call: TRBV6-8
clone_size: NA
j_call: TRBJ1-2
cdr3_aa: CASSSGTEMYGYTF
cdr3_nt: TGTGCCAGCAGCTCCGGGACGGAGATGTATGGCTACACCTTC

d_call: NA
v_call: TRBV2
clone_size: NA
j_call: TRBJ1-2
cdr3_aa: CASSELSTRTGLYGYTF
cdr3_nt: TGTGCCAGCAGTGAACTGTCGACCCGGACGGGTCTCTATGGCTACACCTTC

d_call: NA
v_call: TRBV12-3/TRBV12-4
clone_size: few
j_call: TRBJ2-1
cdr3_aa: CASTKRPGEQFF
cdr3_nt: TGTGCCAGCACCAAACGCCCGGGGGAGCAGTTCTTC

d_call: NA
v_call: TRBV7-2
clone_size: NA
j_call: TRBJ1-5
cdr3_aa: CASSADGNQPQHF
cdr3_nt: TGTGCCAGCAGCGCGGACGGGAATCAGCCCCAGCATTTT